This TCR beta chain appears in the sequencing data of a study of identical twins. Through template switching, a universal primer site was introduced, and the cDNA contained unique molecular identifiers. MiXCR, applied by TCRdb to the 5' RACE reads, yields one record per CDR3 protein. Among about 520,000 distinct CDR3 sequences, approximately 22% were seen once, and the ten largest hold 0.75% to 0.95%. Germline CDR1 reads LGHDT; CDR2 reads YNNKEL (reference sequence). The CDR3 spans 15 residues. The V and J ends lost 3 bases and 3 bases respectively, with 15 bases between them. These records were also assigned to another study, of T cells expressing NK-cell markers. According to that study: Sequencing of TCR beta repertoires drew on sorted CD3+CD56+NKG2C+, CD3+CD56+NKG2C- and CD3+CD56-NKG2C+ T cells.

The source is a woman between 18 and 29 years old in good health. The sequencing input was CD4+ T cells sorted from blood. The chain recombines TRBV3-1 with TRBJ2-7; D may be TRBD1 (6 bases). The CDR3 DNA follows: TGTGCCAGCAGCCAGGCCGTTGGACAGTTCTACGAGCAGTACTTC. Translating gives CASSQAVGQFYEQYF.